This record concerns one T cell receptor (beta chain) sequence. TCRdb's table, derived via immunoSEQ multiplex PCR, lists solely in-frame clones and lacks some. Among nearly 250,000 clones listed, 65% to 90% were seen once. CDR3 length: 13 residues. Germline V lookup: CDR1 GTSNPN, CDR2 SVGIG (reference sequence). The V gene end was trimmed by 4 bases and the J gene end by 5 bases; junction bases not matched to a gene: 5. This entry is derived from a study of blood T cell repertoires in COVID-19. In the study overall: Sources were T cells, B-cell-depleted T cells, or PBMCs; the material itself was cDNA or gDNA.

Sequencing was performed on PBMCs or T cells enriched from blood (not recorded which). The sequence was obtained from a woman aged 45-60 years with acute COVID-19. The V and J genes are TRBV30 and TRBJ1-2, with 9 bases matching TRBD1. This CDR3 is CAWNRQGVYGYTF. The CDR3 DNA reads TGTGCCTGGAACCGACAGGGGGTTTATGGCTACACCTTC.